The 22 T cell receptor beta chains below all came from one sample that was sequenced in a study of cytomegalovirus exposure and HLA in healthy donors. The PCR employed 60 Vbeta primers together with 13 Jbeta primers. The assay was immunoSEQ multiplex PCR, and TCRdb's table has in-frame clones only and misses some. The sample has roughly 97,000 clones, around 80% seen once. Source material: PBMCs. All receptors derive from a woman aged 18-29 years in good health and CMV-seropositive.

The rearrangement uses TRBV28 and TRBJ2-7; 7 bases line up with TRBD2. This CDR3 region has 14 residues. Germline-derived CDR1 and CDR2 are MDHEN and SYDVKM. The V gene end was trimmed by 6 bases and the J gene end by 6 bases; junction bases not matched to a gene: 11. The CDR3 spells CASRYTSALGEQYF. The CDR3 nucleotides read TGTGCCAGCAGGTACACTAGCGCCCTCGGCGAGCAGTACTTC.

The J gene is TRBJ1-1, the V gene TRBV7-2, with TRBD1 as a possible D gene (5 bases). V lost 5 bases to trimming and J lost 1 base, with 11 bases between them. The germline CDR1 and CDR2 sequences are SGHTA and FQGNSA. The CDR3 consists of 14 residues. The CDR3 coding sequence is TGTGCCAGCAGCCCCTGGGGGGGGAACACTGAAGCTTTCTTT. Residues: CASSPWGGNTEAFF.

The chain links TRBV2 to TRBJ2-3; 13 bases agree with TRBD2. The ends lost 6 bases at V and 2 bases at J; junction bases unmatched: 5. The CDR3 sequence is 16 residues long. Germline V gene data show CDR1 as SNHLY and CDR2 as FYNNEI. CDR3 protein: CASSEGLAGITDTQYF. In nucleotides, the CDR3 is TGTGCCAGCAGCGAGGGACTAGCGGGAATCACAGATACGCAGTATTTT.

The chain recombines TRBV12-5 with TRBJ1-2; the D gene is possibly TRBD1 (5 bases). Germline CDR1 LGHNT, CDR2 FRNRAP. V was cut by 1 base and J by 3 bases, with 18 bases left in between. This CDR3 contains 17 residues. The CDR3 sequence is CASGLDQGGEGDYGYTF. CDR3 nucleotides: TGTGCTAGTGGTTTGGACCAGGGAGGGGAGGGCGACTATGGCTACACCTTC.

V is TRBV27 and J is TRBJ2-2; possible D gene TRBD2, 6 bases. Trimming cost V 6 bases and J 4 bases, with 15 bases left between them. Germline assignment: CDR1 MNHEY and CDR2 SMNVEV (reference sequence). There are 15 residues in the CDR3. CDR3 region: CASRALASGTGELFF. CDR3 bases: TGTGCCAGCAGGGCCCTAGCGTCGGGCACCGGGGAGCTGTTTTTT.

V and J are TRBV27 and TRBJ1-3; D not certain. This CDR3 comprises 16 residues. V shed 1 base and J shed 0 bases, with 10 bases lying between them. CDR1 and CDR2 (germline): MNHEY, SMNVEV (reference sequence). DNA for the CDR3: TGTGCCAGCAGTTTATATTCAGGTCTCTCTGGAAACACCATATATTTT. Protein: CASSLYSGLSGNTIYF.

With regard to this clone: Germline and junction disagree at one end, which may indicate a read error. This chain uses TRBV28 with TRBJ1-5; possibly TRBD1 for D (5 bases). Germline V gene data show CDR1 as MDHEN and CDR2 as SYDVKM. The CDR3 loop spans 13 amino acids. The DNA of the CDR3 is TGTGCCAGCAGTTTGGGGCCAACGAACCCCCTCGATTTT. Residues: CASSLGPTNPLDF.

This clone was recorded once. As DNA, the CDR3 is TGTGCCATCAGTCGGACTAGCGATATCGGGGAGCTGTTTTTT. Protein sequence: CAISRTSDIGELFF. V gene TRBV10-3 combines with J gene TRBJ2-2; 9 bases align to TRBD2. J was trimmed by 7 bases and V by 5 bases; bases with no gene match: 5. Germline CDR1 ENHRY, CDR2 SYGVKD. The CDR3 is made up of 14 amino acids.

This clone was counted a few times. This rearrangement joins TRBV11-1 to TRBJ2-1; 10 nucleotides agree with TRBD1. Germline assignment: CDR1 SGHAT and CDR2 FQDESV (reference sequence). This CDR3 is built from 18 residues. V gave up 8 bases and J gave up 4 bases; unmatched junction bases: 17. CDR3: CASCPLFPTGGYYNEQFF. As DNA, the CDR3 is TGTGCCAGCTGCCCTCTCTTCCCGACAGGGGGCTATTACAATGAGCAGTTCTTC.

The chain carries TRBV27 and TRBJ1-5; 9 bases align to TRBD1. CDR3 length equals 16 residues. V lost 7 bases, J lost 2 bases, and 9 bases stayed unmatched. The germline CDR1 and CDR2 sequences are MNHEY and SMNVEV (reference sequence). The CDR3 DNA reads TGTGCCAGCACCAACCGATGGACAGGGGGCAATCAGCCCCAGCATTTT. As protein: CASTNRWTGGNQPQHF.

The chain links TRBV4-2 to TRBJ2-3; unclear D gene. CDR1 and CDR2 from the germline V gene are LGHNA and YNFKEQ. Trimming cost V 3 bases and J 0 bases, with 7 bases left between them. The CDR3 totals 14 residues. This CDR3 is CASSHSSSTDTQYF. As DNA, the CDR3 is TGTGCCAGCAGCCACTCTTCCAGCACAGATACGCAGTATTTT.

CDR3 in amino acids: CASRAQGAGEKLFF. The CDR3 DNA reads as TGTGCCAGCAGAGCTCAGGGGGCGGGTGAAAAACTGTTTTTT. The chain has TRBV2 and TRBJ1-4; 8 bases map to TRBD1. Unmatched junction bases numbered 7, after V lost 6 bases and J lost 7 bases. The CDR3 spans 14 residues. Germline loops: CDR1 SNHLY, CDR2 FYNNEI. The complete variable domain, with remaining parts taken from reference TRBV2 and TRBJ1-4, reads EPEVTQTPSHQVTQMGQEVILRCVPISNHLYFYWYRQILGQKVEFLVSFYNNEISEKSEIFDDQFSVERPDGSNFTLKIRSTKLEDSAMYFCASRAQGAGEKLFFGSGTQLSVL.

The V gene is TRBV30, the J gene TRBJ2-3, with 11 bases aligning to TRBD2. Germline V gene sequence: CDR1 GTSNPN, CDR2 SVGIG (reference sequence). The length of the CDR3 is 15 residues. J was trimmed by 4 bases and V by 2 bases; bases with no gene match: 5. The CDR3: CAWSSSGRAADTQYF. CDR3 bases: TGTGCCTGGAGTAGTAGCGGGAGGGCGGCAGATACGCAGTATTTT.

V gene TRBV30 combines with J gene TRBJ1-1; D uncertain. V was clipped by 3 bases and J by 4 bases, with 12 bases between them. Germline values: CDR1 GTSNPN, CDR2 SVGIG (reference sequence). This CDR3 is 13 amino acids long. DNA for the CDR3: TGTGCCTGGAGGGTCCAGGCCGGCACTGAAGCTTTCTTT. Translating it yields CAWRVQAGTEAFF.

This chain links TRBV4-2 with TRBJ1-1; 8 positions match TRBD1. The CDR3 is made up of 19 amino acids. Trimming at V came to 0 bases and at J to 1 base, leaving 13 bases not matched to a gene. The germline gives CDR1 LGHNA, CDR2 YNFKEQ. This chain's CDR3 is CASSQEGGSGTGKNTEAFF. In DNA form, the CDR3 reads TGTGCCAGCAGCCAAGAGGGGGGGTCGGGGACAGGTAAGAACACTGAAGCTTTCTTT.

This clone was seen only a few times. The genes are TRBV5-1 and TRBJ2-5; 7 positions agree with TRBD1. The CDR3 extends over 13 amino acids. Per the germline V gene, CDR1 is SGHRS and CDR2 is YFSETQ. J gave up 5 bases and V 5 bases, and 6 bases lay outside the gene matches. As DNA, the CDR3 is TGCGCCAGCAGGACTCGGACAGGTGAGACCCAGTACTTC. Translation: CASRTRTGETQYF.

This clone has only a few counts. The chain joins TRBV7-9 to TRBJ2-7, with TRBD1 identical over 7 bases. The CDR3 runs to 16 residues. Germline V gives CDR1 SEHNR, CDR2 FQNEAQ (reference sequence). Trimming cost V 1 base and J 4 bases; bases outside gene matches: 10. CDR3 protein: CASSLGRQGPSYEQYF. The CDR3 region has the DNA TGTGCCAGCAGCTTAGGGCGACAGGGTCCCTCGTACGAGCAGTACTTC.

The rearrangement joins TRBV15 to TRBJ1-6, with TRBD1 matching over 10 bases. Unmatched junction bases numbered 16, after V lost 0 bases and J lost 2 bases. CDR1 is LNHNV and CDR2 is YYDKDF in the germline V gene (reference sequence). The CDR3 spans 22 residues. The CDR3 loop reads CATSREVGDRGYASTYNSPLHF. CDR3 bases: TGTGCCACCAGCAGAGAAGTTGGGGACAGGGGATACGCTAGCACCTATAATTCACCCCTCCACTTT.

V gene TRBV28 combines with J gene TRBJ1-6; the match to TRBD1 covers 8 bases. J lost 7 bases, V lost 6 bases, and 8 bases had no gene match. This CDR3 region has 15 residues. Germline V lookup: CDR1 MDHEN, CDR2 SYDVKM. CDR3 amino acids: CASRAQGAWNSPLHF. CDR3 DNA: TGTGCCAGCAGAGCTCAGGGGGCTTGGAATTCACCCCTCCACTTT.

The chain combines TRBV5-4 with TRBJ2-3, with D perhaps matching TRBD2 (6 bases). V gave up 0 bases and J gave up 6 bases, with 20 bases separating them. The CDR3 is made up of 17 amino acids. Germline V gene data show CDR1 as SGHNT and CDR2 as YYREEE (reference sequence). In DNA, the CDR3 is TGTGCCAGCAGCTTGGCGATTGGGGGAGGACCCACTGATACGCAGTATTTT. Protein: CASSLAIGGGPTDTQYF.

This chain links TRBV9 with TRBJ1-1, with 7 bases matching TRBD1. The V gene end was trimmed by 7 bases and the J gene end by 5 bases; junction bases not matched to a gene: 5. CDR3 length: 12 amino acids. Germline values: CDR1 SGDLS, CDR2 YYNGEE. The CDR3 protein is CASGHRGTEAFF. The CDR3 DNA is TGTGCCAGCGGACACAGGGGAACTGAAGCTTTCTTT.

This clone has only a few counts. The V call is TRBV4-1, the J call TRBJ2-4; TRBD2 is a possible D gene (6 bases). The CDR3 has 13 residues. The germline V and J ends were trimmed by 1 base and 5 bases, with 6 bases remaining between them. The germline V gene has CDR1 MGHRA and CDR2 YSYEKL. The CDR3 loop is CASSQAGENIQYF. DNA for the CDR3: TGCGCCAGCAGCCAAGCGGGAGAAAACATTCAGTACTTC.